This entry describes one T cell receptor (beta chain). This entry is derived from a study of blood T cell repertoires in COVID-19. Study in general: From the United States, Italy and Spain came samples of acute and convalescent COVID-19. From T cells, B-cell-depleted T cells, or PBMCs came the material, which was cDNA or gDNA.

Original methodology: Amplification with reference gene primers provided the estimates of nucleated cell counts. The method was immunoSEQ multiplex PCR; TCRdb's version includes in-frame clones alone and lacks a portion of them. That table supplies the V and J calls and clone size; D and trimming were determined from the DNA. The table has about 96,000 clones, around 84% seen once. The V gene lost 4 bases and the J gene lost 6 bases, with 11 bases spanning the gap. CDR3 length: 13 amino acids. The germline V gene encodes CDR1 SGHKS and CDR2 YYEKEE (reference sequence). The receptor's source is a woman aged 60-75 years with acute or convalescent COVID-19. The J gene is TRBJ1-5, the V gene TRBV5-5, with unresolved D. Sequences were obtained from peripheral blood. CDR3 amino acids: CASSPREFQPQHF. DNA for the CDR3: TGTGCCAGCAGCCCTCGGGAGTTTCAGCCCCAGCATTTT.